A single sample gave rise to the 6 T cell receptor beta chains below, sequenced in a study of T-cell reconstitution after alpha-beta-depleted transplantation in children. The TCRbeta library was prepared with unique molecular identifiers. MiXCR, run by TCRdb on the PCR reads, gives a single entry per CDR3 protein. The sample yields a few hundred thousand distinct CDR3 sequences, approximately 20% seen once. The starting material was PBMCs, mostly from graft donor cells, obtained 180 days after TCRalphabeta/CD19-depleted stem cell transplant. The receptors shown here come from a male patient between 10 and 17 years old who had a stem cell transplant for acute lymphoblastic leukemia, so the T cells may come from the graft donor.

This clonotype was seen at least ten times. This sequence joins TRBV5-1 and TRBJ2-3, with 8 bases matching TRBD2. J gave up 2 bases and V 2 bases, and 10 bases lay outside the gene matches. The CDR3 is 17 residues long. Germline V lookup: CDR1 SGHRS, CDR2 YFSETQ. The CDR3 DNA is TGCGCCAGCAGCTTTACATTAGCGGGACTTCTCACAGATACGCAGTATTTT. It translates to CASSFTLAGLLTDTQYF.

This chain joins TRBV4-1 and TRBJ2-3; 9 bases agree with TRBD2. Germline CDR1 reads MGHRA; CDR2 reads YSYEKL. The CDR3 totals 16 residues. V trimming: 0 bases; J trimming: 3 bases; junction bases outside the gene matches: 4. CDR3 region: CASSQDSLAGTDTQYF. CDR3 DNA: TGCGCCAGCAGCCAAGATTCCCTAGCGGGAACAGATACGCAGTATTTT.

CDR3 sequence: CAISERLISPKAYNEQFF. The CDR3 DNA reads TGTGCCATCAGTGAAAGGCTAATTTCCCCCAAAGCGTACAATGAGCAGTTCTTC. The rearrangement uses TRBV10-3 and TRBJ2-1; D is unclear. Per germline, CDR1 ENHRY and CDR2 SYGVKD. The CDR3 has 18 residues. V shed 3 bases and J shed 4 bases, with 22 bases lying between them.

CDR3 loop: CASSNRDRGPKNIQYF. The CDR3 DNA sequence: TGCGCCAGCAGCAACCGGGACAGGGGTCCCAAAAACATTCAGTACTTC. V gene TRBV5-1 combines with J gene TRBJ2-4, with 10 nucleotides matching TRBD1. CDR3 size: 16 residues. Germline V CDR1 and CDR2: SGHRS, YFSETQ. Losses at the gene ends were 4 bases for V and 2 bases for J; bases not matched to a gene: 6.

This clonotype was counted once. The CDR3 sequence: CASSLYGDSYEQYF. The CDR3 nucleotides are TGTGCCAGCAGCTTATACGGGGACTCCTACGAGCAGTACTTC. This chain connects TRBV11-3 to TRBJ2-7; D might be TRBD2 (5 bases). From germline, CDR1 is SGHNT and CDR2 YENEEA. This CDR3 is built from 14 residues. Trimming took 2 bases from V and 0 from J, leaving 8 bases between them. Together with reference TRBV11-3 and TRBJ2-7, the CDR3 gives the full variable domain: EAGVVQSPRYKIIEKKQPVAFWCNPISGHNTLYWYLQNLGQGPELLIRYENEEAVDDSQLPKDRFSAERLKGVDSTLKIQPAELGDSAVYLCASSLYGDSYEQYFGPGTRLTVT.

This chain uses TRBV5-5 with TRBJ2-7, with TRBD2 as a possible D gene (5 bases). The CDR3 is made up of 12 amino acids. The germline V gene has CDR1 SGHKS and CDR2 YYEKEE (reference sequence). V shed 0 bases and J shed 8 bases, with 9 bases lying between them. The CDR3 sequence is CASSLAGGQQYF. The CDR3 DNA reads TGTGCCAGCAGCTTGGCCGGCGGGCAGCAGTACTTC.